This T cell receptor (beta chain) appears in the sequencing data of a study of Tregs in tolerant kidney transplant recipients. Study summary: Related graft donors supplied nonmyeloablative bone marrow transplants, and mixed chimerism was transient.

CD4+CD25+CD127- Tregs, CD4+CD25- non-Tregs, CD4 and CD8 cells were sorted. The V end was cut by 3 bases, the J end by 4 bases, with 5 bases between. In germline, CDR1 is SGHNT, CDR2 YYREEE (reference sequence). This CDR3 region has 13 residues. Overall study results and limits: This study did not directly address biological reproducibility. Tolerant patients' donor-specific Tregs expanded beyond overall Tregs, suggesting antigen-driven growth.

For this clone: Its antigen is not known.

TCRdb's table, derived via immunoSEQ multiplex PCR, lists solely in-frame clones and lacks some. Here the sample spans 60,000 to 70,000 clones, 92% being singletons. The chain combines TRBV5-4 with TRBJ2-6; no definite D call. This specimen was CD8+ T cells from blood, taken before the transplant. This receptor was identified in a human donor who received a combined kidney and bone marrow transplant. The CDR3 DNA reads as TGTGCCAGCAGCTCCAGGGGGGCCAACGTCCTGACTTTC. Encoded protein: CASSSRGANVLTF.